The clone carrying this T cell receptor (beta chain) was detected ten times or more. These data belong to a study of low-dose radiotherapy and immunotherapy resistance in tumors. Stated time point: before trial treatment. Germline CDR1 SGDLS, CDR2 YYNGEE. This CDR3 is 18 amino acids long. Trimming pared 0 bases from V and 0 bases from J, leaving 15 bases between. Both TCRalpha and TCRbeta chains were reverse transcribed with V-gene-specific primers. TCRs were amplified for approximately 21 PCR cycles with a constant-region primer and V-primer adapter. One entry per CDR3 protein results from TCRdb running MiXCR on the reads. The sample comprises some 88,000 distinct CDR3 sequences, more than 8% of which are singletons, and 0.95% to 1.3% rests with the top ten.

This clonotype originated in a male donor with prostate cancer. The sample consisted of PBMCs, taken before treatment. This chain uses TRBV9 with TRBJ2-2, with a possible D match to TRBD1 (5 bases). This CDR3 reads CASSVEQVPFSNTGELFF. The CDR3 DNA follows: TGTGCCAGCAGCGTAGAACAGGTCCCATTTTCGAACACCGGGGAGCTGTTTTTT.